This T cell receptor (beta chain) stems from a study of PD-L1 blockade in urothelial cancer. The CDR3 is 17 amino acids. The V segment lost 5 bases and the J segment 2 bases; nucleotides outside the gene matches: 7. The V gene's germline CDR1 is LGHNT and CDR2 FRNRAP. The data were produced by immunoSEQ multiplex PCR, yet TCRdb's version contains in-frame clones alone and is incomplete. This table has around 32,000 clones, over 70% appearing once. The J gene is TRBJ2-6, the V gene TRBV12-5; 9 nucleotides match TRBD1. This clonotype was obtained from a man aged 45-60 years with urothelial cancer. Material: PBMCs, obtained around atezolizumab (anti-PD-L1) treatment. The CDR3 region is CASGHGTGLPGANVLTF. DNA of the CDR3: TGTGCTAGTGGTCACGGGACAGGGCTCCCTGGGGCCAACGTCCTGACTTTC.